Listed below are T cell receptor beta chains from one sample, sequenced in a study of blood T cell repertoires in COVID-19. Sequencing used immunoSEQ multiplex PCR; TCRdb keeps in-frame clones, though not all of them. The sample consists of under 200,000 clones, around 87% of them appearing once. The sample consisted of peripheral blood. The origin of the receptors is a man aged 35-49 years with active or convalescent COVID-19. Each CDR3 is given with its conserved first and last residue. A D gene is named only where the DNA matches it firmly. Size values are once, few and many counts, or a class for expanded clones, and some rows have none.

size	D	V	J	DNA	CDR3
-	-	TRBV4-1	TRBJ2-1	TGCGCCAGCAGCCATCGCCTACCGGGAACAGGGCCGTTGGGTGAGCAGTTCTTC	CASSHRLPGTGPLGEQFF
-	-	TRBV27	TRBJ1-5	TGTGCCAGCAGTTTTTCGTCGAGTCAGCCCCAGCATTTT	CASSFSSSQPQHF
-	-	TRBV19	TRBJ1-5	TGTGCCAGTAGTCCAAGGGAGGGGGGCGCGGGCAATCAGCCCCAGCATTTT	CASSPREGGAGNQPQHF
-	-	TRBV19	TRBJ1-2	TGTGCCAGTAGTATAGTACCAGGGGATGGCTACACCTTC	CASSIVPGDGYTF
once	TRBD1	TRBV27	TRBJ1-1	TGTGCCAGCAGTCCGTGGACAGGGGTGTCCACTGAAGCTTTCTTT	CASSPWTGVSTEAFF
-	-	TRBV7-9	TRBJ1-4	TGTGCCAGCAGCCGTGGACAGTCCCAAACTGAAAAACTGTTTTTT	CASSRGQSQTEKLFF
-	-	TRBV2	TRBJ1-1	TGTGCCAGCAGTGAAGCCAGGGGAAACACTGAAGCTTTCTTT	CASSEARGNTEAFF
-	-	TRBV7-2	TRBJ1-3	TGTGCCAGCAGCTTAGATGGGACACGTTCCTACTCTGGAAACACCATATATTTT	CASSLDGTRSYSGNTIYF
once	-	TRBV15	TRBJ1-1	TGTGCCACCAGCAGAGGGGGACAAAACACTGAAGCTTTCTTT	CATSRGGQNTEAFF
-	-	TRBV29-1	TRBJ1-3	TGCAGCGCTCAATGGGGGGAACCCTCTGGAAACACCATATATTTT	CSAQWGEPSGNTIYF
-	TRBD1	TRBV30	TRBJ2-3	TGTGCCTGGAGTGGGGGACAGGGGTCGGGGACAGATACGCAGTATTTT	CAWSGGQGSGTDTQYF
-	TRBD1	TRBV12-3/TRBV12-4	TRBJ1-2	TGTGCCAGCAGTCCGACCGGACAGGGGTACACCTTC	CASSPTGQGYTF
once	TRBD1	TRBV12-3/TRBV12-4	TRBJ1-1	TGTGCCAGCACCCCAGGGGGGACAGGGGGAGCTTTCTTT	CASTPGGTGGAFF
-	-	TRBV5-1	TRBJ1-4	TGCGCCAGCAGCTCAGGGATAACTAATGAAAAACTGTTTTTT	CASSSGITNEKLFF
few	-	TRBV28	TRBJ1-6	TGTGCCAGCAGTCTTGGAGTCGGCGGAGATTATAATTCACCCCTCCACTTT	CASSLGVGGDYNSPLHF
-	TRBD1	TRBV11-2	TRBJ1-5	TGTGCCAGCAGCTTAGGCCGGGGACAGAAAAATCAGCCCCAGCATTTT	CASSLGRGQKNQPQHF
-	TRBD2	TRBV4-3	TRBJ2-1	TGCGCCAGCAGCCAAGATCTTGGGGGAGGGTCCTACAATGAGCAGTTCTTC	CASSQDLGGGSYNEQFF
-	TRBD2	TRBV10-3	TRBJ2-3	TGTGCCATCAGTGGGCTAGCGGGGGGATTCACAGATACGCAGTATTTT	CAISGLAGGFTDTQYF
once	-	TRBV4-1	TRBJ2-1	TGCGCCAGCAGCCAAGATATACGGGGGGCATACAATGAGCAGTTCTTC	CASSQDIRGAYNEQFF
-	TRBD1	TRBV6-6	TRBJ1-2	TGTGCCAGCAGTTACTCCAGGGGGGATGGCTACACCTTC	CASSYSRGDGYTF
few	-	TRBV7-8	TRBJ1-5	TGTGCCAGCAGCGCGTACAGGGTCGGTAGGGGCAATCAGCCCCAGCATTTT	CASSAYRVGRGNQPQHF
-	-	TRBV5-1	TRBJ1-5	TGCGCCAGCAGCTTGGACGGGACAAATCAGCCCCAGCATTTT	CASSLDGTNQPQHF
few	TRBD1	TRBV5-8	TRBJ1-1	TGTGCCAGCAGCCCCGGACAGGGGAACACTGAAGCTTTCTTT	CASSPGQGNTEAFF
-	-	TRBV18	TRBJ2-5	TGTGCCAGCTCACCAAATCCAGATCAGACCCAGTACTTC	CASSPNPDQTQYF
once	TRBD1	TRBV6-5	TRBJ1-1	TGTGCCAGTTGGGAACAGGGGGCGCGAACTGAAGCTTTCTTT	CASWEQGARTEAFF
-	-	TRBV2	TRBJ1-1	TGTGCCAGCAGTGTGAGGGCTGAAGCTTTCTTT	CASSVRAEAFF
-	-	TRBV13	TRBJ1-1	TGTGCCAGCAGCCGGCAAACCCGGAGCACTGAAGCTTTCTTT	CASSRQTRSTEAFF
-	-	TRBV4-1	TRBJ1-2	TGCGCCAGCAGCCAATCGTGGCTGGTCGAGGGTGGCTACACCTTC	CASSQSWLVEGGYTF
-	TRBD1	TRBV28	TRBJ1-1	TGTGCCAGCAGTCATCCGGGACAGGGGAGTAATGAAGCTTTCTTT	CASSHPGQGSNEAFF
-	-	TRBV7-9	TRBJ2-7	TGTGCCAGCAGCTCACAGGGCCCCTACGAGCAGTACTTC	CASSSQGPYEQYF
-	-	TRBV27	TRBJ1-4	TGTGCCAGCAGTTCCGGGGGGGGCCTTTCGGGTAATGAAAAACTGTTTTTT	CASSSGGGLSGNEKLFF
-	-	TRBV3-1/TRBV3-2	TRBJ2-4	TGTGCCAGCAGCTCCCACGCCGGGACACCAGAAAACATTCAGTACTTC	CASSSHAGTPENIQYF
-	-	TRBV15	TRBJ1-1	TGTGCCACCAGCAGAGATGGAACAGGCCTGAACACTGAAGCTTTCTTT	CATSRDGTGLNTEAFF
-	-	TRBV5-1	TRBJ1-2	TGCGCCAGGGCCCTCCCGGCGGCTTATGGCTACACCTTC	CARALPAAYGYTF
-	-	TRBV3-1/TRBV3-2	TRBJ2-1	TGTGCCAGCAGTACAAACAATGAGCAGTTCTTC	CASSTNNEQFF
once	-	TRBV6-5	TRBJ2-7	TGTGCCAGCAGGCCGCGGGACGCCTACGAGCAGTACTTC	CASRPRDAYEQYF
-	TRBD1	TRBV6-5	TRBJ2-7	TGTGCCAGCCAGACCAGGGGGATCTCCTACGAGCAGTACTTC	CASQTRGISYEQYF
-	-	TRBV6-2/TRBV6-3	TRBJ1-2	TGTGCCAGCAGCCGGGACGTCCCCTTGGGGACATATGGCTACACCTTC	CASSRDVPLGTYGYTF
-	-	TRBV25-1	TRBJ2-7	TGTGCCAGCAGTGAGACGGGAGTCGAGACCTCCGAGCAGTACTTC	CASSETGVETSEQYF
-	-	TRBV24-1	TRBJ2-7	TGTGCCACCAGTGATTTACAAGAGCAGTACTTC	CATSDLQEQYF
once	-	TRBV18	TRBJ1-2	TGTGCCAGCTCCGGTCCTCCGGTGGACTATGGCTACACCTTC	CASSGPPVDYGYTF
-	TRBD2	TRBV6-2/TRBV6-3	TRBJ2-3	TGTGCCAGCAGTGCGACGGCGGGGGGGCCTGGGAGCACAGATACGCAGTATTTT	CASSATAGGPGSTDTQYF
-	-	TRBV27	TRBJ1-1	TGTGCCAGCAGTCTGGGGGGAATGAACACTGAAGCTTTCTTT	CASSLGGMNTEAFF
-	TRBD1	TRBV6-1	TRBJ1-2	TGTGCCAGCAGTGAAGCCATGGACAGGGGAAATGGCTACACCTTC	CASSEAMDRGNGYTF
-	TRBD1	TRBV28	TRBJ1-2	TGTGCCAGCAGTTTGTCGGACAGGAGTGGCTACACCTTC	CASSLSDRSGYTF
-	TRBD1	TRBV4-2	TRBJ1-4	TGTGCCAGCAGCCAACCTGACAGGGCAACTAATGAAAAACTGTTTTTT	CASSQPDRATNEKLFF
few	-	TRBV2	TRBJ1-1	TGTGCCAGCAGTGAAGTTGGTGGACAGAACACTGAAGCTTTCTTT	CASSEVGGQNTEAFF
-	TRBD1	TRBV10-1	TRBJ2-5	TGCGCCAGCAGTGAAAACAGGGGTAGTCAAGAGACCCAGTACTTC	CASSENRGSQETQYF
-	-	TRBV13	TRBJ1-1	TGTGCCAGCAGCCGAGGGACACTGAACACTGAAGCTTTCTTT	CASSRGTLNTEAFF
-	-	TRBV5-1	TRBJ2-3	TGCGCCAGCAGCTTGCAGGGATTCACAGATACGCAGTATTTT	CASSLQGFTDTQYF
-	-	TRBV5-1	TRBJ2-5	TGCGCCAGCAGCTCGGGTGCGGCTACCGGTGAGACCCAGTACTTC	CASSSGAATGETQYF
-	-	TRBV13	TRBJ1-1	TGTGCCAGCAGCTTAGGGGGAGTTGAAGCTTTCTTT	CASSLGGVEAFF
-	TRBD1	TRBV10-3	TRBJ1-5	TGTGCCATCAGTGAGTCCGGGACAGGGGTATATAGCAATCAGCCCCAGCATTTT	CAISESGTGVYSNQPQHF
-	-	TRBV18	TRBJ1-6	TGTGCCAGCTCCCAGGGGCAGGGAAATTCACCCCTCCACTTT	CASSQGQGNSPLHF
once	TRBD1	TRBV5-6	TRBJ1-2	TGTGCCAGCAGCCACAGGACAGGGCGACTCTATGGCTACACCTTC	CASSHRTGRLYGYTF